The clone carrying this T cell receptor beta chain was counted a few times. This record comes from a study of blood T cell repertoires in COVID-19. Original data processing: Estimation of nucleated cell counts was performed using reference gene primer amplification. The method was immunoSEQ multiplex PCR; TCRdb's version includes in-frame clones alone and lacks a portion of them. Clone size and the V and J calls come from that table; the DNA yielded D and trimming. Of approximately 210,000 clones detected, around 85% appear once; the ten largest clones hold 0.72%. Sequences were obtained from peripheral blood. This TCR was recovered from a man aged 35 to 55 with acute or convalescent COVID-19.

This CDR3 reads CASSQVHVTNEQFF. The DNA of the CDR3 is TGTGCCAGCAGCCAGGTGCACGTCACCAATGAGCAGTTCTTC. This sequence joins TRBV7-2 and TRBJ2-1; no clear D gene. V shed 5 bases and J shed 6 bases, with 14 bases lying between them. The CDR3 loop spans 14 amino acids. The germline gives CDR1 SGHTA, CDR2 FQGNSA.